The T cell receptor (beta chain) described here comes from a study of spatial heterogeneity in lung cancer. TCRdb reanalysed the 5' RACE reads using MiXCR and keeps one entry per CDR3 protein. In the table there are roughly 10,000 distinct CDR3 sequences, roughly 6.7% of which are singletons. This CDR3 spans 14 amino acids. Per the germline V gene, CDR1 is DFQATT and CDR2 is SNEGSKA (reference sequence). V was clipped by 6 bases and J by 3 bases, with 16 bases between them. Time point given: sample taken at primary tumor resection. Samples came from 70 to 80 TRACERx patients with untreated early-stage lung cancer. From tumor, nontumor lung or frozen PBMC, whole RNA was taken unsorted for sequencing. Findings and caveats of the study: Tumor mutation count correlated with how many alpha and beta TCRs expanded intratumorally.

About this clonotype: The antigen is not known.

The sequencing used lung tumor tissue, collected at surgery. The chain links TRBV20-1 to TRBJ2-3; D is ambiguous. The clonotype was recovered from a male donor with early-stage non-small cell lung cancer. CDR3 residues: CSAPGDRVTDTQYF. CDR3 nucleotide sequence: TGCAGTGCCCCCGGCGATAGGGTAACAGATACGCAGTATTTT.